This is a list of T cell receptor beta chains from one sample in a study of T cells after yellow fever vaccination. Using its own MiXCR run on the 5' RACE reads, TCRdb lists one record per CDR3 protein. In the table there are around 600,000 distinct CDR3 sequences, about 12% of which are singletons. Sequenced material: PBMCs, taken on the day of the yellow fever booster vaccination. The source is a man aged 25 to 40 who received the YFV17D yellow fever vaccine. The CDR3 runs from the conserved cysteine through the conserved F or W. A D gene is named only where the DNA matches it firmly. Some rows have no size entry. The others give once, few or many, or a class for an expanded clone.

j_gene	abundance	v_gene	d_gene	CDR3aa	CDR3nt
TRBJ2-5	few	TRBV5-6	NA	CASQNRYRETQYF	TGTGCCAGCCAAAACAGGTACCGGGAGACCCAGTACTTC
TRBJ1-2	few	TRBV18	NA	CASSAGTGIYGYTF	TGTGCCAGCTCAGCCGGGACGGGCATCTATGGCTACACCTTC
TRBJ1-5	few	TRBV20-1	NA	CSARQMGAIIGNQPQHF	TGCAGTGCGCGACAGATGGGGGCGATTATTGGCAATCAGCCCCAGCATTTT
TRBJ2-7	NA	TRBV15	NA	CATSREGSYEQYF	TGTGCCACCAGCAGGGAGGGGAGTTACGAGCAGTACTTC
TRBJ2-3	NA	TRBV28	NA	CASSFQITDTQYF	TGTGCCAGCAGTTTCCAGATCACAGATACGCAGTATTTT
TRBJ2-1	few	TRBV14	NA	CASSQAFRGRSEQFF	TGTGCCAGCAGCCAAGCTTTTCGGGGGCGTAGTGAGCAGTTCTTC
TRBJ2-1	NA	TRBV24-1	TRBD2	CATSDSREAYNEQFF	TGTGCCACCAGTGATTCCCGGGAGGCCTACAATGAGCAGTTCTTC
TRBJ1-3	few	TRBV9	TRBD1	CASSANTGASGNTIYF	TGTGCCAGCAGCGCCAATACAGGGGCCTCTGGAAACACCATATATTTT
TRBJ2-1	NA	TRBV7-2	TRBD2	CASSLRLAGVPDNEQFF	TGTGCCAGCAGCTTACGACTAGCGGGGGTCCCTGACAATGAGCAGTTCTTC
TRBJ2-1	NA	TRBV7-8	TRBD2	CARGYGLAGGNEQFF	TGTGCCAGGGGCTATGGACTAGCGGGAGGGAATGAGCAGTTCTTC
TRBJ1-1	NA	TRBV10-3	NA	CAISDDTGKDTEAFF	TGTGCCATCAGTGACGACACCGGGAAAGATACTGAAGCTTTCTTT
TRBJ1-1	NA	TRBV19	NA	CASSLRQEAFF	TGTGCCAGTAGTTTGCGACAGGAAGCTTTCTTT
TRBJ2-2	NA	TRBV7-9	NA	CASSLRSPAGELFF	TGTGCCAGCAGCCTCAGGAGCCCAGCCGGGGAGCTGTTTTTT
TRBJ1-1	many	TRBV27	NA	CASSSGHTEAFF	TGTGCCAGCAGTTCGGGCCACACTGAAGCTTTCTTT
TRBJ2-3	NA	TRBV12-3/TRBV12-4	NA	CASSLGKTSTDTQYF	TGTGCCAGCAGTCTTGGGAAGACTAGCACAGATACGCAGTATTTT
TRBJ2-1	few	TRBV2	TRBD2	CASSGLAGEVIEQFF	TGTGCCAGCAGTGGTCTAGCGGGAGAAGTAATTGAGCAGTTCTTC
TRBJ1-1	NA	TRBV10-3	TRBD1	CAISGGQGYDTEAFF	TGTGCCATCAGTGGTGGACAGGGGTACGACACTGAAGCTTTCTTT
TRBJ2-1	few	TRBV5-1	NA	CASSLEQWGYNEQFF	TGCGCCAGCAGCTTGGAACAGTGGGGCTACAATGAGCAGTTCTTC
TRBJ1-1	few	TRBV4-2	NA	CASSQAGNGEAFF	TGTGCCAGCAGCCAAGCAGGGAATGGTGAAGCTTTCTTT
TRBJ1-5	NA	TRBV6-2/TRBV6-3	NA	CASSYERGQGLNQPQHF	TGTGCCAGCAGTTACGAGAGGGGCCAGGGGCTCAATCAGCCCCAGCATTTT
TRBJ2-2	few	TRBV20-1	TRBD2	CSAPSSPSGSFGELFF	TGCAGTGCTCCGAGTAGCCCTAGCGGGAGTTTCGGGGAGCTGTTTTTT
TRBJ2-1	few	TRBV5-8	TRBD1	CASSLRDRSYNEQFF	TGTGCCAGCAGCTTGAGGGACAGGAGTTACAATGAGCAGTTCTTC
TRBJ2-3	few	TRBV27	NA	CASSPGKGLNTDTQYF	TGTGCCAGCAGCCCCGGGAAAGGCCTAAACACAGATACGCAGTATTTT
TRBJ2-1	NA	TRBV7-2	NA	CASSLVLGGAYNEQFF	TGTGCCAGCAGCTTAGTTTTGGGCGGGGCTTACAATGAGCAGTTCTTC